By sample share, the clone carrying this T cell receptor (beta chain) is large. Germline V lookup: CDR1 SNHLY, CDR2 FYNNEI. CDR3 length: 11 amino acids. V was shortened by 6 bases and J by 8 bases, with 10 bases between the two germline ends. MiXCR reprocessed the PCR reads for TCRdb. Seen here are about 6,700 clones, about 34% observed once, and the top ten hold about an eighth. Thyroid surgery was preceded by no treatment in any patient. The data are from a study of metastatic and nonmetastatic thyroid tumors. The sequencing input was adjacent normal tissue. This receptor was obtained from a female donor with papillary thyroid cancer or a benign thyroid nodule (not recorded which). Some clones in this sample may be carry-over from other donors' samples. V usage is TRBV2 and J usage is TRBJ1-1, with D possibly being TRBD1 (5 bases). Here the CDR3 DNA reads TGTGCCAGCAGACCTGACAGCGAAGCTTTCTTT. It codes for CASRPDSEAFF.